These T cell receptor beta chains were read from a single sample in a study of blood T cell repertoires in COVID-19. Assay: immunoSEQ multiplex PCR; the TCRdb copy retains only in-frame clones and omits some. The sample consists of approximately 250,000 clones, around four fifths of them appearing once. Specimen: peripheral blood. Receptors originate from a man between 60 and 70 years old who had recovered from COVID-19. Both conserved end residues are part of each CDR3. The D gene is left open where the match is weak. Size is omitted from some rows. Given values are once, few, many or a class for expanded clones.

>NA|TRBJ2-2|NA|TRBV11-2
CASSLAGTGELFF
TGTGCCAGCAGCTTAGCGGGCACCGGGGAGCTGTTTTTT
>NA|TRBJ2-4|once|TRBV11-2
CASSFSGQAKNIQYF
TGTGCCAGCAGCTTTAGTGGGCAAGCCAAAAACATTCAGTACTTC
>TRBD2|TRBJ2-3|NA|TRBV19
CASSKLAGRSTDTQYF
TGTGCCAGTAGTAAACTAGCGGGACGAAGCACAGATACGCAGTATTTT
>NA|TRBJ2-1|NA|TRBV19
CASSPQGSYNEQFF
TGTGCCAGTAGTCCACAGGGCTCCTACAATGAGCAGTTCTTC
>TRBD2|TRBJ2-5|NA|TRBV19
CASSINPRGAGGFQETQYF
TGTGCCAGTAGTATAAACCCGCGGGGAGCGGGGGGTTTCCAAGAGACCCAGTACTTC
>NA|TRBJ1-5|NA|TRBV7-9
CASTSQVNQPQHF
TGTGCCAGCACGTCACAGGTCAATCAGCCCCAGCATTTT
>NA|TRBJ1-1|NA|TRBV27
CASSYRVGTEAFF
TGTGCCAGCAGTTACCGCGTTGGCACTGAAGCTTTCTTT
>NA|TRBJ1-1|NA|TRBV7-8
CASSQGMNTEAFF
TGTGCCAGCAGCCAGGGGATGAACACTGAAGCTTTCTTT
>TRBD1|TRBJ1-6|NA|TRBV13
CASSTWDRSNSPLHF
TGTGCCAGCAGCACCTGGGACAGATCTAATTCACCCCTCCACTTT
>NA|TRBJ1-4|NA|TRBV9
CASSVGQSPDEKLFF
TGTGCCAGCAGCGTAGGCCAGTCTCCTGATGAAAAACTGTTTTTT
>TRBD2|TRBJ2-1|few|TRBV10-3
CAISESGGSYNEQFF
TGTGCCATCAGTGAAAGCGGGGGATCCTACAATGAGCAGTTCTTC
>TRBD1|TRBJ2-5|NA|TRBV7-7
CASSAGTGSQETQYF
TGTGCCAGCAGCGCCGGGACAGGTTCTCAAGAGACCCAGTACTTC
>NA|TRBJ2-5|NA|TRBV6-2/TRBV6-3
CASSTATVTQYF
TGTGCCAGCAGTACCGCTACGGTCACCCAGTACTTC
>NA|TRBJ2-1|NA|TRBV6-1
CASSEGTARTYNEQFF
TGTGCCAGCAGTGAAGGGACAGCCAGAACCTACAATGAGCAGTTCTTC
>NA|TRBJ2-1|NA|TRBV21-1
CASTLVCGLSYNEQFF
TGTGCCAGCACCCTCGTCTGCGGGCTCTCCTACAATGAGCAGTTCTTC
>TRBD1|TRBJ2-1|once|TRBV13
CASSLGQGATGNEQFF
TGTGCCAGCAGCTTGGGACAGGGAGCAACCGGCAATGAGCAGTTCTTC
>NA|TRBJ1-1|once|TRBV7-6
CASSPQTQNTEAFF
TGTGCCAGCAGTCCACAGACACAGAACACTGAAGCTTTCTTT
>NA|TRBJ2-3|NA|TRBV7-8
CASGRVGTDTQYF
TGTGCCAGCGGCAGGGTAGGGACAGATACGCAGTATTTT
>NA|TRBJ1-1|NA|TRBV7-9
CASSPWDKMNTEAFF
TGTGCCAGCAGCCCATGGGACAAAATGAACACTGAAGCTTTCTTT
>TRBD1|TRBJ2-5|NA|TRBV5-1
CASSHGTGGVETQYF
TGCGCCAGCAGCCATGGGACAGGGGGCGTCGAGACCCAGTACTTC
>NA|TRBJ1-1|few|TRBV5-1
CASSLLTQGLNTEAFF
TGCGCCAGCAGCCTGTTGACCCAGGGGCTGAACACTGAAGCTTTCTTT
>NA|TRBJ2-3|once|TRBV27
CASRTGNTDTQYF
TGTGCCAGCAGGACGGGGAACACAGATACGCAGTATTTT
>TRBD1|TRBJ1-6|NA|TRBV5-5
CASSPGQGRNSPLHF
TGTGCCAGCAGCCCGGGACAGGGGCGTAATTCACCCCTCCACTTT
>NA|TRBJ1-5|NA|TRBV6-5
CASKAGKDQPQHF
TGTGCCAGCAAGGCCGGGAAAGATCAGCCCCAGCATTTT
>NA|TRBJ2-3|NA|TRBV28
CASSLVRAPTDTQYF
TGTGCCAGCAGTTTAGTCAGAGCGCCCACAGATACGCAGTATTTT
>NA|TRBJ1-4|NA|TRBV30
CATTLEGREKLFF
TGTGCCACCACATTGGAGGGTAGGGAAAAACTGTTTTTT
>TRBD1|TRBJ2-5|NA|TRBV5-1
CASSETGDGTQYF
TGCGCCAGCAGCGAGACAGGGGACGGGACCCAGTACTTC
>TRBD1|TRBJ1-1|NA|TRBV29-1
CSVRQGGRNTEAFF
TGCAGCGTAAGACAGGGGGGGAGGAACACTGAAGCTTTCTTT
>TRBD2|TRBJ2-3|NA|TRBV7-2
CASSLGAGGSRSTDTQYF
TGTGCCAGCAGCTTAGGAGCGGGGGGTTCCCGAAGCACAGATACGCAGTATTTT
>TRBD1|TRBJ2-7|few|TRBV5-1
CASSGGQNYEQYF
TGCGCCAGCAGCGGGGGACAGAACTACGAGCAGTACTTC
>TRBD1|TRBJ2-1|NA|TRBV6-1
CASRRGDRGRNEQFF
TGTGCCAGCAGGCGCGGGGACAGGGGAAGAAATGAGCAGTTCTTC
>TRBD1|TRBJ2-7|few|TRBV5-4
CASSRPGQTLAEQYF
TGTGCCAGCAGCCGACCGGGACAGACCCTAGCCGAGCAGTACTTC
>TRBD2|TRBJ2-7|NA|TRBV24-1
CATSDSGTSNYEQYF
TGTGCCACCAGTGATTCCGGGACTAGCAACTACGAGCAGTACTTC
>NA|TRBJ2-2|NA|TRBV7-5
CVRSSSGELFF
TGTGTCAGAAGCTCCTCCGGGGAGCTGTTTTTT
>TRBD1|TRBJ1-2|NA|TRBV29-1
CSGATGDYGYTF
TGCAGCGGGGCGACAGGGGATTATGGCTACACCTTC
>TRBD2|TRBJ2-5|NA|TRBV9
CASSVDPAGGIQETQYF
TGTGCCAGCAGCGTAGATCCAGCGGGGGGGATTCAAGAGACCCAGTACTTC
>NA|TRBJ2-6|NA|TRBV7-9
CASSATWTANVLTF
TGTGCCAGCAGCGCTACCTGGACTGCCAACGTCCTGACTTTC